The 19 T cell receptor beta chains presented below share a single source sample, sequenced in a study of OX40 agonist ivuxolimab in advanced cancers. The library was generated by the immunoSEQ multiplex PCR assay. Drawn from immuneACCESS, this table holds only the in-frame rearrangements with V and J called that TCRdb kept. Clones are partly lost; checked studies trace under half to an unresolved V gene and leave the rest unexplained. Counted in this sample were about 62,000 clones; more than 85% of them appeared once. The top ten clones comprise 13% of the sample. The sequencing here drew on CD4+ or CD8+ T cells sorted from blood, taken in a trial of the OX40 agonist ivuxolimab. The source of these receptors is an adult with an advanced solid tumor such as melanoma, head and neck, liver or kidney cancer.

V gene TRBV27 combines with J gene TRBJ2-7; D remains unclear. This CDR3 region has 14 residues. The V end was cut by 3 bases, the J end by 0 bases, with 9 bases between. Germline-derived CDR1 and CDR2 are MNHEY and SMNVEV (reference sequence). DNA of the CDR3: TGTGCCAGCAGTTTGAACTTTTACTCCTACGAGCAGTACTTC. Its protein product is CASSLNFYSYEQYF.

The DNA of the CDR3 is TGTGCCAGTAGTATGGGAGGGGGGAACACTGAAGCTTTCTTT. This gives the protein CASSMGGGNTEAFF. This rearrangement joins TRBV19 to TRBJ1-1, with D possibly being TRBD1 (6 bases). Germline loops: CDR1 LNHDA, CDR2 SQIVND (reference sequence). CDR3 length equals 14 residues. Trimming took off 3 bases at V and 1 base at J, with 9 bases between the two ends.

The chain joins TRBV4-1 to TRBJ2-1; a weak D match, TRBD2 (5 bases). Trimming cost V 0 bases and J 4 bases, with 16 bases left between them. Germline V gives CDR1 MGHRA, CDR2 YSYEKL. The CDR3 length is 17 residues. In DNA, the CDR3 is TGCGCCAGCAGCCAAGAAGCCGGGGTCCAGCGGTACAATGAGCAGTTCTTC. Residues: CASSQEAGVQRYNEQFF.

To note about this clone: The sample contains more than one DNA sequence encoding this CDR3. The V call is TRBV5-6, the J call TRBJ1-5, with D uncertain. V lost 0 bases, J lost 1 base, and 2 bases lay in between. This CDR3 spans 13 amino acids. CDR1 is SGHDT and CDR2 is YYEEEE in the germline V gene. Here the CDR3 reads CASSLGSNQPQHF. The DNA for the CDR3 is TGTGCCAGCAGCTTGGGGAGCAATCAGCCCCAGCATTTT.

This chain uses TRBV6-4 with TRBJ2-7, with TRBD1 as a possible D gene (5 bases). This CDR3 region has 13 residues. CDR1 and CDR2 from the germline V gene are MRHNA and SNTAGT. Trimming cost V 5 bases and J 1 base, with 9 bases left between them. This CDR3 reads CASSTGPSYEQYF. CDR3 DNA sequence: TGTGCCAGCAGTACAGGTCCTTCCTACGAGCAGTACTTC.

This clone was recorded only once. This chain connects TRBV9 to TRBJ1-2, with 8 bases fitting TRBD1. The CDR3 length is 15 residues. The J segment lost 3 bases and the V segment lost 7 bases, leaving 11 bases of the junction unmatched. CDR1 is SGDLS and CDR2 is YYNGEE in the germline V gene. DNA for the CDR3: TGTGCCAGCGGCCTCAACAGGGGGGCCTACTATGGCTACACCTTC. Translated: CASGLNRGAYYGYTF.

This chain joins TRBV2 and TRBJ1-1; unclear D gene. Germline CDR1 and CDR2: SNHLY and FYNNEI. Trimming took off 6 bases at V and 5 bases at J, with 13 bases between the two ends. The CDR3 consists of 13 residues. The CDR3 nucleotides are TGTGCCAGCAGGACCGACGTGGGGACTGAAGCTTTCTTT. Translating it yields CASRTDVGTEAFF.

The chain has TRBV11-2 and TRBJ1-1; D not resolved. Germline CDR1 is SGHAT and CDR2 is FQNNGV. This CDR3 has 16 residues. Trimming pared 5 bases from V and 2 bases from J, leaving 18 bases between. The CDR3 DNA follows: TGTGCCAGCAGCCGCCCGACACATACCATTAACACTGAAGCTTTCTTT. Encoded protein: CASSRPTHTINTEAFF.

This chain connects TRBV30 to TRBJ1-5; the match to TRBD1 covers 9 bases. J was trimmed by 0 bases and V by 3 bases; bases with no gene match: 3. CDR1 is GTSNPN, CDR2 SVGIG, per germline (reference sequence). CDR3 length: 15 residues. The CDR3 reads CAWREQGASNQPQHF. CDR3 bases: TGTGCCTGGAGGGAACAGGGGGCTAGCAATCAGCCCCAGCATTTT.

The rearrangement links TRBV10-3 to TRBJ2-7; 7 nucleotides agree with TRBD2. J lost 0 bases, V lost 3 bases, and 11 bases had no gene match. The CDR3 has 17 residues. CDR1 is ENHRY, CDR2 SYGVKD, per germline. For the CDR3, the DNA is TGTGCCATCAGTGACGGGCCCGGGACTATTATCTCCTACGAGCAGTACTTC. This sequence encodes CAISDGPGTIISYEQYF.

This clone showed up just once. The chain carries TRBV6-5 and TRBJ2-7; 8 bases are shared with TRBD1. Germline-derived CDR1 and CDR2 are MNHEY and SVGAGI. V shed 0 bases and J 2 bases; nucleotides not matched to a gene: 0. CDR3 length: 14 amino acids. CDR3 DNA: TGTGCCAGCAGTTACTCACAGGGGGCCTACGAGCAGTACTTC. Protein: CASSYSQGAYEQYF.

The rearrangement links TRBV9 to TRBJ1-2, with TRBD1 as a possible D gene (6 bases). This CDR3 is 15 amino acids long. Germline V gene sequence: CDR1 SGDLS, CDR2 YYNGEE. With 3 bases removed from V and 5 bases from J, the gap between germline ends came to 17 bases. The CDR3 DNA is TGTGCCAGCAGCGCAAGGGACACAAAAGGATATGGCTACACCTTC. It codes for CASSARDTKGYGYTF.

The chain employs TRBV27 and TRBJ2-7; 9 positions agree with TRBD2. Germline values: CDR1 MNHEY, CDR2 SMNVEV (reference sequence). V shed 0 bases, J shed 2 bases, and the junction held 5 bases outside the gene matches. This CDR3 region has 16 residues. CDR3 in amino acids: CASSLSGLATPYEQYF. DNA of the CDR3: TGTGCCAGCAGTTTATCAGGACTAGCGACGCCCTACGAGCAGTACTTC.

The chain carries TRBV7-9 and TRBJ2-3; 10 positions agree with TRBD1. Trimming removed 5 bases from V and 5 bases from J; junction bases left unmatched: 10. The CDR3 is 16 amino acids. The germline V gene has CDR1 SEHNR and CDR2 FQNEAQ (reference sequence). The CDR3 DNA reads TGTGCCAGCAGCCCCAAGACAGGGGGCAGTTTAGATACGCAGTATTTT. Translation gives CASSPKTGGSLDTQYF.

CDR3 protein: CASSLWGQGLRNTEAFF. The CDR3 coding sequence is TGTGCCAGCAGCTTGTGGGGACAGGGGCTGAGGAACACTGAAGCTTTCTTT. V usage is TRBV5-4 and J usage is TRBJ1-1; 10 bases are shared with TRBD1. The CDR3 is made up of 17 amino acids. Germline V lookup: CDR1 SGHNT, CDR2 YYREEE (reference sequence). V shed 1 base, J shed 1 base, and the junction held 7 bases outside the gene matches. Using reference TRBV5-4 and TRBJ1-1 for the parts outside the CDR3, the full variable domain is ETGVTQSPTHLIKTRGQQVTLRCSSQSGHNTVSWYQQALGQGPQFIFQYYREEENGRGNFPPRFSGLQFPNYSSELNVNALELDDSALYLCASSLWGQGLRNTEAFFGQGTRLTVV.

The chain employs TRBV2 and TRBJ2-6; possible D gene TRBD1, 6 bases. Trimming took off 7 bases at V and 0 bases at J, with 16 bases between the two ends. This CDR3 comprises 17 residues. Germline V gene data show CDR1 as SNHLY and CDR2 as FYNNEI. The CDR3 is CASNPGHFSSGANVLTF. The CDR3 bases are TGTGCCAGCAACCCGGGACATTTTAGCTCTGGGGCCAACGTCCTGACTTTC.

About this clone itself: Other nucleotide sequences in the sample specify the same CDR3. The chain is built from TRBV4-1 and TRBJ1-1; tentative D call: TRBD1 (5 bases). Trimming shortened V by 0 bases and J by 2 bases, and 7 bases separated the two germline ends. This CDR3 spans 14 amino acids. Germline V gene sequence: CDR1 MGHRA, CDR2 YSYEKL. The DNA for the CDR3 is TGCGCCAGCAGCCAAGAGACAGCTAACACTGAAGCTTTCTTT. Protein: CASSQETANTEAFF.

The chain recombines TRBV11-1 with TRBJ2-2; D call uncertain. CDR1 and CDR2 (germline): SGHAT, FQDESV (reference sequence). This CDR3 is 15 amino acids long. The V and J ends lost 3 bases and 4 bases respectively, with 12 bases between them. The chain's CDR3 is CASSFNPLGTGELFF. The DNA of the CDR3 is TGTGCCAGCAGCTTCAACCCCCTGGGCACCGGGGAGCTGTTTTTT.

V usage is TRBV7-9 and J usage is TRBJ1-2; 9 bases align to TRBD1. Germline trimming cut 5 bases from V and 7 bases from J; bases unmatched to any gene: 14. Per the germline V gene, CDR1 is SEHNR and CDR2 is FQNEAQ (reference sequence). CDR3 size: 16 residues. CDR3 amino acids: CASSGRDRVVDSGYTF. CDR3 DNA sequence: TGTGCCAGCAGCGGCCGGGACAGGGTGGTAGATAGTGGCTACACCTTC.